These 10 T cell receptor beta chains share one sample of origin, sequenced in a study of blood T cell repertoires in COVID-19. Sequencing was performed with immunoSEQ multiplex PCR; in TCRdb, only in-frame clones are kept and a portion is missing. Of some 42,000 clones listed, 92% are singletons. The specimen sequenced was peripheral blood. These receptors originate from a man in his fifties or sixties with active COVID-19.

The rearrangement links TRBV3-1 (or the pseudogene TRBV3-2) to TRBJ1-3; 9 bases agree with TRBD1. There are 17 residues in the CDR3. The V gene's germline CDR1 is LGHDT and CDR2 YNNKEL (reference sequence). V was pared by 3 bases and J by 1 base, with 7 bases of the junction left unmatched. The chain's CDR3 is CASSQIPGQGSGNTIYF. The CDR3 DNA reads as TGTGCCAGCAGCCAGATACCGGGACAGGGTTCTGGAAACACCATATATTTT.

The rearrangement links TRBV5-6 to TRBJ2-3, with a tentative D call TRBD2 (5 bases). CDR1 is SGHDT and CDR2 is YYEEEE in the germline V gene. The V end was cut by 1 base, the J end by 0 bases, with 9 bases between. This CDR3 has 15 amino acids. Here the CDR3 DNA reads TGTGCCAGCAGCTTGAGCGGAGCCAGCACAGATACGCAGTATTTT. This encodes CASSLSGASTDTQYF.

V is TRBV28 and J is TRBJ1-1, with D perhaps TRBD1 (5 bases). Trimming removed 2 bases at V and 8 bases at J, with 9 bases between. Germline V gene data show CDR1 as MDHEN and CDR2 as SYDVKM. This CDR3 spans 12 amino acids. The CDR3 sequence: CASSLTGLEAFF. CDR3 sequence (DNA): TGTGCCAGCAGTTTAACAGGTTTAGAAGCTTTCTTT.

This chain uses TRBV15 with TRBJ2-3; D is possibly TRBD1 (5 bases). Germline V lookup: CDR1 LNHNV, CDR2 YYDKDF (reference sequence). This CDR3 comprises 13 residues. Trimming removed 3 bases from V and 3 bases from J, with 7 bases in between. CDR3 in DNA: TGTGCCACCAGCAGCAGACAGACAGATACGCAGTATTTT. It yields the protein CATSSRQTDTQYF.

The CDR3 here is CASSLGSVQETQYF. CDR3 in DNA: TGTGCCAGCAGCTTGGGTAGCGTTCAAGAGACCCAGTACTTC. The V call is TRBV5-5, the J call TRBJ2-5, with a weak D call TRBD2 (5 bases). The CDR3 has 14 residues. V was trimmed by 0 bases and J by 2 bases, leaving 8 bases between them. From germline, CDR1 is SGHKS and CDR2 YYEKEE (reference sequence).

The chain couples TRBV9 to TRBJ2-1; 14 nucleotides agree with TRBD2. The trim removed 4 bases at V and 7 bases at J, leaving 4 bases unmatched. The CDR3 contains 15 residues. Germline CDR1 and CDR2: SGDLS and YYNGEE. CDR3: CASSPGTSGSNEQFF. The CDR3 bases are TGTGCCAGCAGCCCAGGGACTAGCGGGAGTAATGAGCAGTTCTTC.

The chain combines TRBV19 with TRBJ2-2; D is uncertain. The V gene's germline CDR1 is LNHDA and CDR2 SQIVND (reference sequence). Trimming pared 4 bases from V and 8 bases from J, leaving 14 bases between. This CDR3 has 14 amino acids. For the CDR3, the DNA is TGTGCCAGTAGTAGCTTGACTGATACAGGGGAGCTGTTTTTT. This gives the protein CASSSLTDTGELFF. The full variable domain, rest sourced from reference TRBV19 and TRBJ2-2, is DGGITQSPKYLFRKEGQNVTLSCEQNLNHDAMYWYRQDPGQGLRLIYYSQIVNDFQKGDIAEGYSVSREKKESFPLTVTSAQKNPTAFYLCASSSLTDTGELFFGEGSRLTVL.

J is TRBJ1-1 and V is TRBV19, with a weak D call TRBD1 (5 bases). Germline V gives CDR1 LNHDA, CDR2 SQIVND (reference sequence). The CDR3 contains 17 residues. Trimming took 2 bases from V and 3 from J, leaving 19 bases between them. This chain's CDR3 is CASSIFVGEGLDTEAFF. The CDR3 DNA follows: TGTGCCAGTAGTATATTCGTGGGGGAGGGCTTGGACACTGAAGCTTTCTTT.

This clone has only one observation. This sequence joins TRBV30 and TRBJ1-2, with D possibly matching TRBD1 (6 bases). Trimming pared 0 bases from V and 6 bases from J, leaving 8 bases between. Germline CDR1 reads GTSNPN; CDR2 reads SVGIG (reference sequence). CDR3 length: 12 residues. In nucleotides, the CDR3 is TGTGCCTGGAGTGTAGGACAGAATGGCTACACCTTC. Translated, it gives CAWSVGQNGYTF.

The V and J genes are TRBV27 and TRBJ1-1; TRBD1 agrees at 7 bases. V was clipped by 5 bases and J by 0 bases; unmatched bases: 9. The CDR3 covers 16 residues. From germline, CDR1 is MNHEY and CDR2 SMNVEV (reference sequence). Here the CDR3 DNA reads TGTGCCAGCAGTCTCCTAGGGACAGCCATGAACACTGAAGCTTTCTTT. It yields the protein CASSLLGTAMNTEAFF.